Listed here is a single T cell receptor (beta chain). This clonotype came up a few times. Its antigen remains undetermined. Base qualities are not recorded, but no much larger clone differs from it by a single base. The sample's time point label, in plain terms: late sampling 161 to 241 days after vaccination in a few convalescent patients. Positive SARS-CoV-2 PCR tests in the convalescent patients dated from March to December 2020, before Alpha, Beta and Delta variants emerged in the United States. PBMCs were separated from whole blood using Ficoll-Paque Plus gradient centrifugation and then either used fresh or cryopreserved at -140C. This sample was included in a study of vaccination and CD4 T cells after COVID-19 (dated by TCRdb to between 2021 and 2024). For the study in its entirety: Convalescent patients had a positive SARS-CoV-2 result on nasal swab PCR, and of these patients, several had mild disease and one had severe disease. The convalescent cohort included six males and four females, with two Hispanic individuals, seven Caucasians, two Asians and one multiracial person. Participants got two doses of the Pfizer-BioNTech BNT162b2 vaccine (n=8) or two doses of the Moderna mRNA-1273 vaccine (n=2). Post-COVID blood samples from convalescent patients were collected a median of around 110 days after diagnosis, with a range of 35 to 161 days. Post-vaccine blood samples were collected a median of about 11 weeks after the second vaccine dose, ranging from about 13 to 241 days. For a few convalescent patients, samples were collected at an early post-vaccination timepoint (day 14) as well as at a late post-vaccination timepoint (days 161 to 241). The spike-specific CD4+ TCR repertoire was compared before and after mRNA vaccination in over nine COVID-19 convalescent patients and a handful of infection-naive healthy vaccine recipients.

Library prep was done by PCR. Sequencing used an Illumina iSeq 100. The study's processing was this. Non-productive sequences were removed, and CDR3s that did not start with C, did not end with F or W, or were shorter than 7 amino acids were discarded. Similarity between CDR3 sequences was evaluated in R version 3.6.1 using Levenshtein distances (stringdist) and unrooted phylogenetic trees (ape). TCRdb reprocessed the public reads (quality trimming at Q25 with fastp, clone calling with MiXCR) and kept in-frame beta chains. Rows merge per CDR3 protein into single entries with the most common DNA and genes. The V and J calls follow TCRdb's processing rather than the paper's. The sample table contains 30,000 or so distinct CDR3 sequences; only one count was recorded for about 50% of them. Of the sample, 5.5% to 7.5% falls within the top ten clones. Summary of the overall study and its limitations: Among convalescent patients, a median about 86% of the SARS-CoV-2-reactive clones seen after vaccination appeared only after vaccination, which suggests priming specific to the vaccine. The study included relatively few convalescent patients and did not analyze early timepoints after natural infection. The median count of SARS-CoV-2-reactive clonotypes went up from around 21 after infection to roughly 38 after vaccination, although the change was not significant. Nearly all vaccine-specific clones in convalescent patients (304 of 307) were mono-reactive for SARS-CoV-2 spike rather than cross-reactive with common cold coronaviruses.

Compared with germline, V lacks 5 bases and J lacks 3 bases; bases without a gene match: 5. CDR1 and CDR2, looked up from the germline V gene (reference sequence), are LNHDA and SQIVND. Reading from cysteine to phenylalanine, the CDR3 counts 14 amino acids. CDR3 DNA is the only sequence kept; it has 42 bases, read in frame from the first base. This clonotype originated in a human donor who had recovered from COVID-19. The sample consisted of CD4+ T cells from blood, taken about 7 months after SARS-CoV-2 vaccination. The V and J segments used are TRBV19 and TRBJ2-3; 7 bases in the middle match TRBD2. The base sequence is TGTGCCAGTAGTGCTGGCGGGAGTACAGATACGCAGTATTTT. It encodes CASSAGGSTDTQYF. When the CDR3 is completed using the reference TRBV19 and TRBJ2-3 genes on either side, the full variable domain is DGGITQSPKYLFRKEGQNVTLSCEQNLNHDAMYWYRQDPGQGLRLIYYSQIVNDFQKGDIAEGYSVSREKKESFPLTVTSAQKNPTAFYLCASSAGGSTDTQYFGPGTRLTVL.